The next 28 T cell receptor beta chains were all read from a single sample in a study of T cell clonality in common variable immunodeficiency (dated by TCRdb to about 2015). Results and caveats for the whole study, not just this receptor: CVID TCRbeta sequences were reported to have fewer deletions and N-nucleotide insertions and to lack highly modified clones with 13 or more V deletions.

The library was made by the immunoSEQ multiplex PCR assay. The table was pulled from immuneACCESS by TCRdb, which kept in-frame rearrangements only. Such tables lose some clones; where checked, under half of the loss comes from unresolved V genes, and the rest has no known cause. Listed for this sample are tens of thousands of clones, none observed only a single time. The ten largest clones capture 3.1% of the sample. Which antigens these TCRs recognize remains unknown. Sample: peripheral blood mononuclear cells. The receptors come from a human donor with common variable immunodeficiency.

The table lists this clone with many counts. Read coverage stops 3 residues before the CDR3 terminus; the germline J gene supplies the remainder. This chain connects TRBV5-1 to TRBJ2-3, with D unresolved. V was cut by 0 bases and J by 2 bases, with 7 bases left in between. CDR3 size: 14 residues. Per germline, CDR1 SGHRS and CDR2 YFSETQ. CDR3 amino acids: CASSLEGTTDTQYF. The part of the CDR3 DNA that was read is TGCGCCAGCAGCTTGGAGGGCACCACAGATACG.

This clone was counted many times. Read data end 3 residues before the CDR3 end; the end is taken from the germline J gene. This chain joins TRBV9 and TRBJ1-2; 7 bases line up with TRBD1. CDR1 is SGDLS and CDR2 is YYNGEE in the germline V gene. The CDR3 length is 17 residues. The V segment lost 4 bases and the J segment 0 bases; nucleotides outside the gene matches: 12. The CDR3 region is CASSRDAARGTNYGYTF. CDR3 bases read: TGTGCCAGCAGCCGAGATGCGGCCAGGGGGACTAACTATGGC.

A word on this clone: The read ends 3 residues before the CDR3 terminus; that terminus is restored from the germline J gene. V gene TRBV19 combines with J gene TRBJ1-6; D not resolved. The CDR3 totals 15 residues. Germline V CDR1 and CDR2: LNHDA, SQIVND (reference sequence). The sequenced CDR3 bases are TGTGCCAGTAGTATAAGAGGCAGTCTGGCTTTTGCC. As protein: CASSIRGSLAFA. The full CDR3 reads CASSIRGSLAFALHF.

In this sample, this clone turned up a few times. The CDR3 is cut off 3 residues early in the read; its end comes from the germline J gene. The chain joins TRBV19 to TRBJ1-5; possibly TRBD1 for D (6 bases). The CDR3 is made up of 20 amino acids. Trimming removed 0 bases from V and 0 bases from J, with 21 bases in between. CDR1 is LNHDA, CDR2 SQIVND, per germline (reference sequence). CDR3 DNA, as far as it was read: TGTGCCAGTAGTATAGAGGTTGCCAGGACAGAATCATATAGCAATCAGCCC. The encoded protein is CASSIEVARTESYSNQP. From start to end, the CDR3 is CASSIEVARTESYSNQPQHF.

Regarding this clone: The DNA ends 3 residues before the CDR3 does, and the rest of the CDR3 is filled in from the germline J gene. This sequence joins TRBV19 and TRBJ1-6; D is possibly TRBD1 (5 bases). V lost 5 bases and J lost 10, with 12 bases in between. CDR3 size: 13 residues. Germline CDR1 and CDR2: LNHDA and SQIVND (reference sequence). Partial CDR3 DNA: TGTGCCAGTAGTCGGGGGAAGGGCTCACCC. This codes for CASSRGKGSP. The full CDR3 protein reads CASSRGKGSPLHF. The variable domain in full, completed from reference TRBV19 and TRBJ1-6, reads DGGITQSPKYLFRKEGQNVTLSCEQNLNHDAMYWYRQDPGQGLRLIYYSQIVNDFQKGDIAEGYSVSREKKESFPLTVTSAQKNPTAFYLCASSRGKGSPLHFGNGTRLTVT.

The table lists this clone with many counts. Coverage ceases 3 residues before the CDR3 finishes, and the germline J gene fills in the end. V and J are TRBV20-1 and TRBJ2-1; D may be TRBD2 (7 bases). From germline, CDR1 is DFQATT and CDR2 SNEGSKA (reference sequence). Between the trimmed V and J ends, which lost 0 bases and 8 bases, there was a span of 14 bases. CDR3 length: 14 amino acids. CDR3: CSARDRGGWDEQFF. CDR3 DNA, as far as it was read: TGCAGTGCTAGAGATAGGGGGGGTTGGGATGAG.

This clone was observed at least ten times. The read is 3 residues too short to cover the CDR3 end, so that end is filled in from the germline J gene. The genes are TRBV12-3 or TRBV12-4 and TRBJ1-5, with D tentatively TRBD1 (6 bases). V dropped 8 bases and J dropped 1 base, with 15 bases sitting between them. The CDR3 consists of 15 residues. The part of the CDR3 DNA that was read is TGTGCCAGCGGGGACACCCCCCGGAGCAATCAGCCC. It encodes CASGDTPRSNQP. The entire CDR3 reads CASGDTPRSNQPQHF.

This clone was seen repeatedly, ten times or more. Coverage ceases 3 residues before the CDR3 finishes, and the germline J gene fills in the end. This chain links TRBV20-1 with TRBJ1-2; TRBD1 aligns across 12 bases. This CDR3 comprises 14 residues. Germline V gene lookup returns CDR1 DFQATT and CDR2 SNEGSKA (reference sequence). V lost 7 bases to trimming and J lost 4 bases; unmatched junction nucleotides: 7. This CDR3 reads CSEAGQGAGYGYTF. CDR3 bases read: TGCAGTGAAGCGGGACAGGGGGCCGGCTATGGC.

CDR3: CASRMGQLYNSPLHF. The part of the CDR3 DNA that was read is TGCGCCAGCCGAATGGGACAGCTCTATAATTCACCC. This chain uses TRBV23-1 with TRBJ1-6; TRBD1 matches at 7 bases. The read ends 3 residues early relative to the CDR3; the germline J gene fills the gap. TRBV23-1 is treated as an ORF (open reading frame) with a function not yet certain. V shed 8 bases and J 3 bases; nucleotides not matched to a gene: 7. The CDR3 contains 15 residues.

About this clone itself: With the read ending 3 residues before the CDR3 end, the germline J gene is used to fill in that end. The genes are TRBV11-2 and TRBJ2-1; weak D call: TRBD2 (6 bases). Germline CDR1 is SGHAT and CDR2 is FQNNGV. The ends were cut back, 3 bases at V and 7 bases at J, with 7 bases in the middle. This CDR3 comprises 12 residues. The chain's CDR3 is CASSFGGNEQFF. CDR3 DNA (partial): TGTGCCAGCAGCTTCGGGGGAAATGAG. Full variable domain (missing parts from reference TRBV11-2 and TRBJ2-1): EAGVAQSPRYKIIEKRQSVAFWCNPISGHATLYWYQQILGQGPKLLIQFQNNGVVDDSQLPKDRFSAERLKGVDSTLKIQPAKLEDSAVYLCASSFGGNEQFFGPGTRLTVL.

Concerning this clone itself: The CDR3 is cut off 3 residues early in the read; its end comes from the germline J gene. This chain connects TRBV7-8 to TRBJ2-3; the D is unclear. Per germline, CDR1 SGHVS and CDR2 FQNEAQ. CDR3 length equals 13 residues. Deletions cut 7 bases from V and 2 bases from J, with 10 bases between. The CDR3 loop is CASKGRVTDTQYF. The DNA read from the CDR3 is TGTGCCAGCAAAGGAAGGGTCACAGATACG. The whole variable domain, remainder taken from reference TRBV7-8 and TRBJ2-3, is GAGVSQSPRYKVAKRGQDVALRCDPISGHVSLFWYQQALGQGPEFLTYFQNEAQLDKSGLPSDRFFAERPEGSVSTLKIQRTQQEDSAVYLCASKGRVTDTQYFGPGTRLTVL.

As concerns this clone: The CDR3 is cut off 3 residues early in the read; its end comes from the germline J gene. The chain couples TRBV2 to TRBJ2-5, with a tentative D call TRBD2 (5 bases). CDR1 is SNHLY and CDR2 is FYNNEI in the germline V gene. The CDR3 length is 14 residues. V shed 2 bases and J shed 4 bases, with 11 bases lying between them. The CDR3 sequence is CASSEHASLETQYF. The sequenced CDR3 bases are TGTGCCAGCAGTGAACATGCTAGCTTAGAGACC. Supplemented by reference TRBV2 and TRBJ2-5, the full variable domain reads EPEVTQTPSHQVTQMGQEVILRCVPISNHLYFYWYRQILGQKVEFLVSFYNNEISEKSEIFDDQFSVERPDGSNFTLKIRSTKLEDSAMYFCASSEHASLETQYFGPGTRLLVL.

This clone has a handful of counts. Coverage ceases 3 residues before the CDR3 finishes, and the germline J gene fills in the end. The genes are TRBV30 and TRBJ1-1; possibly TRBD1 for D (6 bases). The germline V gene has CDR1 GTSNPN and CDR2 SVGIG (reference sequence). CDR3 length: 13 residues. The germline V and J ends were trimmed by 5 bases and 4 bases, with 14 bases remaining between them. CDR3 loop: CAWALQGITEAFF. The sequenced part of the CDR3 DNA is TGTGCCTGGGCATTACAGGGCATCACTGAA.

Turning to this clone: Read data end 3 residues before the CDR3 end; the end is taken from the germline J gene. The chain is built from TRBV6-1 and TRBJ2-3; 9 nucleotides agree with TRBD2. The CDR3 runs to 16 residues. The V gene end was trimmed by 4 bases and the J gene end by 5 bases; junction bases not matched to a gene: 10. Germline-derived CDR1 and CDR2 are MNHNS and SASEGT. This chain's CDR3 is CASSARRGGLEDTQYF. The CDR3 DNA, read in part, is TGTGCCAGCAGTGCACGGCGGGGGGGCCTTGAAGATACG.

This clone was counted between two and nine times. The sequenced fragment ends 3 residues before the CDR3 boundary, so the rest is inferred from the germline J gene. The chain is built from TRBV2 and TRBJ2-7; 9 bases fit TRBD1. In germline, CDR1 is SNHLY, CDR2 FYNNEI. The CDR3 has 15 residues. V lost 4 bases and J lost 2; bases outside the gene matches: 6. Incomplete CDR3 DNA: TGTGCCAGCAGTGTCCCCGGGACAGGGACCTACGAG. Translated: CASSVPGTGTYE. In full, the CDR3 is CASSVPGTGTYEQYF.

To note about this clone: The read ends 3 residues before the CDR3 terminus; that terminus is restored from the germline J gene. The chain carries TRBV18 and TRBJ1-2; the D gene is possibly TRBD1 (5 bases). With 4 bases removed from V and 2 bases from J, the gap between germline ends came to 11 bases. Germline CDR1 is KGHSH and CDR2 is LQKENI. This CDR3 region has 14 residues. The CDR3 spells CASSRDRGNYGYTF. The covered CDR3 bases are TGTGCCAGCTCACGAGACAGAGGGAACTATGGC.

Concerning this clone: The read terminates 3 residues ahead of where the CDR3 ends, so the germline J gene completes it. The rearrangement links TRBV6-2 or TRBV6-3 to TRBJ1-3; D is unclear. Germline-derived CDR1 and CDR2 are MNHEY and SVGEGT. The CDR3 length is 14 residues. Trimming cost V 1 base and J 0 bases, with 4 bases left between them. The DNA read from the CDR3 is TGTGCCAGCAGTTACTACAGCTCTGGAAACACC. It codes for CASSYYSSGNT. The whole CDR3 region reads CASSYYSSGNTIYF.

This clone qualifies as medium-sized. The read gets to within 3 residues of the CDR3 end, and the germline J gene fills in the rest. The rearrangement uses TRBV5-6 and TRBJ2-1; 7 bases are shared with TRBD1. CDR1 and CDR2 (germline): SGHDT, YYEEEE. CDR3 length: 15 amino acids. With 1 base clipped from V and 2 bases from J, the junction kept 3 bases outside the gene matches. The sequenced part of the CDR3 DNA is TGTGCCAGCAGCTTGAGAGGGGGCCCCTACAATGAG. This codes for CASSLRGGPYNE. The CDR3 as a whole reads CASSLRGGPYNEQFF.

This clone was picked up a small number of times. The read stops 3 residues short of the end of the CDR3; the missing end is completed from the germline J gene. The chain has TRBV7-3 and TRBJ1-6; D gene uncertain. Germline V gene lookup returns CDR1 SGHTA and CDR2 FQGTGA. V shed 1 base and J shed 8 bases, with 6 bases lying between them. This CDR3 contains 13 residues. The CDR3 sequence is CASSLNPDSPLHF. The part of the CDR3 DNA that was read is TGTGCCAGCAGCTTAAATCCCGATTCACCC.

There are a few counts of this clone. The read ends 3 residues early relative to the CDR3; the germline J gene fills the gap. The V gene is TRBV7-3, the J gene TRBJ2-1; 10 positions agree with TRBD1. Trimming cost V 6 bases and J 8 bases; bases outside gene matches: 10. Germline V gene sequence: CDR1 SGHTA, CDR2 FQGTGA. CDR3 length: 15 amino acids. This CDR3 reads CASRLDRGRPDEQFF. CDR3 DNA, as far as it was read: TGTGCCAGCAGGCTTGACAGGGGGCGCCCAGATGAG. Variable domain in full (rest from reference TRBV7-3 and TRBJ2-1): GAGVSQTPSNKVTEKGKYVELRCDPISGHTALYWYRQSLGQGPEFLIYFQGTGAADDSGLPNDRFFAVRPEGSVSTLKIQRTERGDSAVYLCASRLDRGRPDEQFFGPGTRLTVL.

Ten or more counts support this clone. The read comes to an end 3 residues before the CDR3 does, leaving the germline J gene to fill in the end. V is TRBV19 and J is TRBJ2-7; 10 bases agree with TRBD1. The J segment lost 2 bases and the V segment lost 5 bases, leaving 6 bases of the junction unmatched. The CDR3 length is 15 residues. Germline V lookup: CDR1 LNHDA, CDR2 SQIVND (reference sequence). Here the CDR3 reads CASSPWTGGPYEQYF. The DNA read from the CDR3 is TGTGCCAGTAGTCCATGGACAGGGGGTCCCTACGAG.

This clone was counted a few times. The CDR3 extends 3 residues past the end of the read, so its final part is completed from the germline J gene. This sequence joins TRBV29-1 and TRBJ2-1; 14 bases match TRBD2. CDR1 is SQVTM, CDR2 ANQGSEA, per germline. V dropped 4 bases and J dropped 9; count of bases not matched to a gene: 2. The CDR3 is made up of 13 amino acids. The sequenced CDR3 bases are TGCAGCGTTGGACTAGCGGGGGGGCGTGAG. Encoded protein: CSVGLAGGRE. Given in full, the CDR3 is CSVGLAGGREQFF.

This clone turned up a few times. The CDR3 end lies 3 residues beyond the end of the read and is filled in from the germline J gene. The chain recombines TRBV5-1 with TRBJ1-2, with D possibly TRBD1 on 5 matching bases. Per the germline V gene, CDR1 is SGHRS and CDR2 is YFSETQ. Between the trimmed V and J ends, which lost 4 bases and 3 bases, there was a span of 16 bases. This CDR3 is 15 amino acids long. The CDR3 here is CASSRDSGADYGYTF. CDR3 DNA (partial): TGCGCCAGCAGCCGGGACTCGGGAGCGGACTATGGC.

This clone was picked up many times. The read finishes 3 residues shy of the CDR3 end, and the germline J gene is used to complete it. The rearrangement joins TRBV20-1 to TRBJ2-1; TRBD2 matches at 9 bases. This CDR3 comprises 16 residues. V gave up 0 bases and J gave up 1 base; unmatched junction bases: 4. Germline lookup yields CDR1 DFQATT and CDR2 SNEGSKA (reference sequence). The covered CDR3 bases are TGCAGTGCTAGAGATCTAGCGGGGCCTTCCTACAATGAG. Encoded protein: CSARDLAGPSYNE. The CDR3 reads in full as CSARDLAGPSYNEQFF.

This clone was observed a few times. Germline and junction disagree at one end, which may indicate a read error. The read terminates 3 residues ahead of where the CDR3 ends, so the germline J gene completes it. V gene TRBV19 combines with J gene TRBJ1-2; D unresolved. CDR1 LNHDA and CDR2 SQIVND come from the germline V gene (reference sequence). This CDR3 spans 13 amino acids. The CDR3 region is CASSIELNYGYTF. The DNA read from the CDR3 is TGTGCCAGTAGCATAGAATTAAACTATGGC.

About this clone itself: The read is 3 residues too short to cover the CDR3 end, so that end is filled in from the germline J gene. V gene TRBV7-2 combines with J gene TRBJ2-3; 8 bases are a match to TRBD2. Germline CDR1 reads SGHTA; CDR2 reads FQGNSA. The CDR3 consists of 14 residues. The trim removed 4 bases at V and 7 bases at J, leaving 7 bases unmatched. CDR3 bases read: TGTGCCAGCAGCTCGGGGACTAGTAAGAATACG. Translating gives CASSSGTSKNT. The entire CDR3 is CASSSGTSKNTQYF.

Worth noting for this clone: The sample contains more than one DNA sequence encoding this CDR3. The CDR3 loop reads CASSLRKGASYEQYF. The CDR3 bases that were read are TGTGCCAGCAGCTTAAGGAAAGGGGCGTCCTACGAG. J is TRBJ2-7 and V is TRBV7-2; tentative D call: TRBD1 (5 bases). With the read ending 3 residues before the CDR3 end, the germline J gene is used to fill in that end. Germline values: CDR1 SGHTA, CDR2 FQGNSA. The length of the CDR3 is 15 residues. V was trimmed by 2 bases and J by 1 base, leaving 12 bases between them. The full variable domain, with the rest looked up from reference TRBV7-2 and TRBJ2-7, is GAGVSQSPSNKVTEKGKDVELRCDPISGHTALYWYRQSLGQGLEFLIYFQGNSAPDKSGLPSDRFSAERTGGSVSTLTIQRTQQEDSAVYLCASSLRKGASYEQYFGPGTRLTVT.

This clone was counted between two and nine times. Read coverage stops 3 residues before the CDR3 terminus; the germline J gene supplies the remainder. This chain connects TRBV7-2 to TRBJ2-2; unclear D gene. V lost 5 bases and J lost 4, with 14 bases in between. This CDR3 comprises 15 residues. The germline V gene has CDR1 SGHTA and CDR2 FQGNSA. CDR3 DNA, as far as it was read: TGTGCCAGCAGCCTCGCGAGAGTTTCCACCGGGGAG. It is translated as CASSLARVSTGE. The complete CDR3 reads CASSLARVSTGELFF.